The 4 T cell receptor beta chains below all came from one sample that was sequenced in a study of T cells after yellow fever vaccination. TCRdb analysed the 5' RACE reads with MiXCR anew, one entry per CDR3 protein. The repertoire includes 500,000 to 650,000 distinct CDR3 sequences, 17% of them detected once, and roughly 17% sits in the top ten. Specimen: PBMCs, collected 5 to 6 days after the first yellow fever vaccination. The receptor set was obtained from a man aged 18 to 30 who received the YFV17D yellow fever vaccine.

V and J are TRBV5-1 and TRBJ2-3; D is unresolved. The V gene's germline CDR1 is SGHRS and CDR2 YFSETQ. The length of the CDR3 is 15 residues. V lost 4 bases and J 2 bases, leaving 14 bases between the germline ends. This CDR3 reads CASSTGRSATDTQYF. CDR3 DNA: TGCGCCAGCAGCACGGGCCGTAGTGCCACAGATACGCAGTATTTT. The entire variable domain, with the rest obtained from reference TRBV5-1 and TRBJ2-3, is as follows: KAGVTQTPRYLIKTRGQQVTLSCSPISGHRSVSWYQQTPGQGLQFLFEYFSETQRNKGNFPGRFSGRQFSNSRSEMNVSTLELGDSALYLCASSTGRSATDTQYFGPGTRLTVL.

The J gene is TRBJ2-7, the V gene TRBV12-3 or TRBV12-4; D unclear. This CDR3 has 13 amino acids. V was clipped by 6 bases and J by 7 bases, with 16 bases between them. CDR3: CASSQGPIGEQYF. The CDR3 nucleotides are TGTGCCAGCAGCCAAGGCCCAATCGGGGAGCAGTACTTC.

The sample holds a few counts of this clonotype. CDR3 in DNA: TGTGCCAGCAGCGACCCCAGGACTAGCGGGGGGGGTTACACAGATACGCAGTATTTT. Translation: CASSDPRTSGGGYTDTQYF. This chain uses TRBV9 with TRBJ2-3; 15 nucleotides line up with TRBD2. V shed 3 bases and J 2 bases; nucleotides not matched to a gene: 10. The CDR3 has 19 residues. Per the germline V gene, CDR1 is SGDLS and CDR2 is YYNGEE.

This clonotype was picked up a small number of times. The rearrangement joins TRBV7-3 to TRBJ1-3; TRBD1 might be the D (5 bases). The CDR3 has 15 residues. CDR1 is SGHTA and CDR2 is FQGTGA in the germline V gene. Between the trimmed V and J ends, which lost 2 bases and 4 bases, there was a span of 12 bases. The CDR3 loop is CASSLLSGIGNTIYF. CDR3 in DNA: TGTGCCAGCAGCTTACTGTCAGGGATCGGAAACACCATATATTTT.